The next 31 T cell receptor beta chains were all read from a single sample in a study of shared clonotypes between healthy human individuals. Sequenced by immunoSEQ multiplex PCR; TCRdb stores in-frame clones only, minus some. Altogether about 2.2 million clones are present, 93% being singletons, with the ten largest covering 1.5% to 2%. Naive CD8 isolation took CD45RO-negative cells positively selected for CCR7 and excluded terminally differentiated effector memory CD45RA+ cells. Sequencing was done on a sample of naive CD8+ T cells from PBMCs. The receptor source for this set is a man aged 18 to 29 in good health. Some clones in this sample may be carry-over from other donors' samples.

The chain employs TRBV27 and TRBJ2-1; possibly TRBD1 or TRBD2 for D (5 bases each). This CDR3 is built from 14 residues. Per germline, CDR1 MNHEY and CDR2 SMNVEV (reference sequence). V was cut by 6 bases and J by 2 bases, with 11 bases left in between. The CDR3 nucleotides read TGTGCCAGCAGCCGGGACCCAACCTACAATGAGCAGTTCTTC. Encoded protein: CASSRDPTYNEQFF.

The rearrangement joins TRBV28 to TRBJ2-5, with TRBD2 identical over 10 bases. The V gene's germline CDR1 is MDHEN and CDR2 SYDVKM. The CDR3 sequence is 12 residues long. The V gene end was trimmed by 8 bases and the J gene end by 5 bases; junction bases not matched to a gene: 2. The CDR3 spells CASQLAGETQYF. In DNA form, the CDR3 reads TGTGCCAGCCAACTAGCGGGGGAGACCCAGTACTTC.

The rearrangement links TRBV27 to TRBJ2-7; D perhaps matches TRBD2 (5 bases). Per the germline V gene, CDR1 is MNHEY and CDR2 is SMNVEV (reference sequence). V lost 3 bases, J lost 0 bases, and 9 bases lay in between. The CDR3 sequence is 14 residues long. The CDR3 nucleotides are TGTGCCAGCAGTTTGCCCGGGAACTCCTACGAGCAGTACTTC. Protein sequence: CASSLPGNSYEQYF.

The chain uses TRBV9 and TRBJ2-7, with a tentative D call TRBD1 (6 bases). V gave up 1 base and J gave up 6 bases, with 8 bases separating them. Germline assignment: CDR1 SGDLS and CDR2 YYNGEE. This CDR3 is 12 amino acids long. The CDR3 is CASSVRGSEQYF. CDR3 in DNA: TGTGCCAGCAGCGTAAGGGGGTCCGAGCAGTACTTC. The whole variable domain, remainder taken from reference TRBV9 and TRBJ2-7, is DSGVTQTPKHLITATGQRVTLRCSPRSGDLSVYWYQQSLDQGLQFLIQYYNGEERAKGNILERFSAQQFPDLHSELNLSSLELGDSALYFCASSVRGSEQYFGPGTRLTVT.

The rearrangement joins TRBV27 to TRBJ1-2; possible D gene TRBD1, 5 bases. The germline V gene has CDR1 MNHEY and CDR2 SMNVEV (reference sequence). The CDR3 loop spans 15 amino acids. V was clipped by 10 bases and J by 4 bases, with 22 bases between them. The CDR3 here is CATHGAGPGGYGYTF. As DNA, the CDR3 is TGTGCCACCCATGGGGCCGGGCCTGGGGGCTATGGCTACACCTTC.

The sample holds one count of this clone. CDR3 DNA: TGTGCCAGCAGCTTAGTTTGGGCAGCTAGCACAGATACGCAGTATTTT. Its translation: CASSLVWAASTDTQYF. V usage is TRBV7-8 and J usage is TRBJ2-3; D gene unclear. Germline V CDR1 and CDR2: SGHVS, FQNEAQ. V was trimmed by 1 base and J by 0 bases, leaving 11 bases between them. CDR3 length: 16 amino acids.

The rearrangement joins TRBV27 to TRBJ1-1; D may be TRBD1 (5 bases). This CDR3 is built from 15 residues. V was trimmed by 0 bases and J by 7 bases, leaving 15 bases between them. Looked up from germline, CDR1 is MNHEY and CDR2 is SMNVEV (reference sequence). The CDR3 DNA is TGTGCCAGCAGTTTATCGAGGCAGGGTGGAGGTGAAGCTTTCTTT. Translating it yields CASSLSRQGGGEAFF.

This chain connects TRBV4-3 to TRBJ2-7; 7 nucleotides agree with TRBD2. J lost 4 bases, V lost 0 bases, and 9 bases had no gene match. CDR1 and CDR2 (germline): LGHNA, YSLEER. There are 16 residues in the CDR3. The CDR3 DNA is TGCGCCAGCAGCCAAGATAGGGTAGCGGGCTTGTACGAGCAGTACTTC. The encoded protein is CASSQDRVAGLYEQYF.

V and J are TRBV5-4 and TRBJ2-5; the match to TRBD1 covers 8 bases. The trim removed 3 bases at V and 3 bases at J, leaving 4 bases unmatched. This CDR3 has 14 residues. CDR1 and CDR2 from the germline V gene are SGHNT and YYREEE (reference sequence). CDR3 residues: CASSSRQGKETQYF. In nucleotides, the CDR3 is TGTGCCAGCAGCTCGAGACAGGGGAAAGAGACCCAGTACTTC.

The CDR3 loop reads CASSESGGAADEQFF. CDR3 DNA: TGTGCCAGCAGTGAATCAGGGGGCGCCGCTGATGAGCAGTTCTTC. The chain carries TRBV25-1 and TRBJ2-1, with TRBD1 identical over 8 bases. Germline trimming cut 1 base from V and 8 bases from J; bases unmatched to any gene: 7. The CDR3 covers 15 residues. In germline, CDR1 is MGHDK, CDR2 SYGVNS.

The genes are TRBV5-4 and TRBJ1-1; no clear D gene. V shed 4 bases and J shed 2 bases, with 12 bases lying between them. CDR3 length: 14 amino acids. Germline V gene sequence: CDR1 SGHNT, CDR2 YYREEE (reference sequence). This CDR3 reads CASSPSTRNTEAFF. For the CDR3, the DNA is TGTGCCAGCAGCCCCTCAACTAGAAACACTGAAGCTTTCTTT.

This clone was observed once. The gene calls are TRBV5-1 and TRBJ2-7, with TRBD1 as a possible D gene (6 bases). V lost 4 bases and J lost 0, with 17 bases in between. The CDR3 is 16 residues long. Germline CDR1 and CDR2: SGHRS and YFSETQ. The chain's CDR3 is CASSASSGTNSYEQYF. DNA of the CDR3: TGCGCCAGCAGCGCTTCATCCGGGACAAACTCCTACGAGCAGTACTTC.

As concerns this clone: In the same sample, other DNA sequences code for this CDR3. The CDR3 coding sequence is TGTGCCAGCAGCTTGGCCGGGACAGCCACCTATGGCTACACCTTC. Protein: CASSLAGTATYGYTF. The rearrangement links TRBV5-4 to TRBJ1-2; 7 bases map to TRBD1. CDR3 length equals 15 residues. With V trimmed by 0 bases and J by 4 bases, 6 bases remained unmatched. The germline CDR1 and CDR2 sequences are SGHNT and YYREEE (reference sequence).

In its sample, this clone was seen a few times. J is TRBJ1-1 and V is TRBV19; 7 bases are shared with TRBD1. Looked up from germline, CDR1 is LNHDA and CDR2 is SQIVND (reference sequence). J lost 3 bases, V lost 4 bases, and 5 bases had no gene match. CDR3 length equals 14 residues. The CDR3 reads CASSRGTADTEAFF. The CDR3, as DNA: TGTGCCAGTAGTAGAGGGACAGCTGACACTGAAGCTTTCTTT.

This clone was observed a single time. The J gene is TRBJ1-2, the V gene TRBV30; 10 nucleotides align to TRBD1. The CDR3 is made up of 13 amino acids. Germline CDR1 is GTSNPN and CDR2 is SVGIG (reference sequence). Losses at the gene ends were 8 bases for V and 6 bases for J; bases not matched to a gene: 9. Written as DNA, the CDR3 is TGTGCCCGAGACCGGGACAGGGGTGATGGCTACACCTTC. Its translation is CARDRDRGDGYTF. Full variable domain (remainder filled in from reference TRBV30 and TRBJ1-2): SQTIHQWPATLVQPVGSPLSLECTVEGTSNPNLYWYRQAAGRGLQLLFYSVGIGQISSEVPQNLSASRPQDRQFILSSKKLLLSDSGFYLCARDRDRGDGYTFGSGTRLTVV.

This chain joins TRBV7-9 and TRBJ1-2; 7 bases match TRBD1. This CDR3 has 13 amino acids. Germline assignment: CDR1 SEHNR and CDR2 FQNEAQ (reference sequence). J was trimmed by 8 bases and V by 5 bases; bases with no gene match: 8. The CDR3 coding sequence is TGTGCCAGCAGCCCCACAGGGGTGGGCGGCTACACCTTC. Translation: CASSPTGVGGYTF.

The chain links TRBV27 to TRBJ2-2, with D hard to call. The CDR3 length is 12 residues. Germline lookup yields CDR1 MNHEY and CDR2 SMNVEV (reference sequence). The V end lost 6 bases, the J end lost 5 bases, and 7 bases lay between the germline ends. The CDR3, as DNA: TGTGCCAGCAGGCCCAGGACCGGGGAGCTGTTTTTT. As protein: CASRPRTGELFF.

On this clone itself: The sample contains more than one DNA sequence encoding this CDR3. V is TRBV4-2 and J is TRBJ2-7; TRBD1 matches 9 bases. With V trimmed by 5 bases and J by 5 bases, 7 bases remained unmatched. The CDR3 sequence is 14 residues long. The germline gives CDR1 LGHNA, CDR2 YNFKEQ. The CDR3, as DNA: TGTGCCAGCAGCGGCCGGGACAGGGTCCACGAGCAGTACTTC. Protein: CASSGRDRVHEQYF.

The V and J genes are TRBV27 and TRBJ1-2, with D maybe TRBD1 (6 bases). The germline CDR1 and CDR2 sequences are MNHEY and SMNVEV (reference sequence). V lost 2 bases, J lost 5 bases, and 18 bases lay in between. This CDR3 spans 16 amino acids. CDR3 in amino acids: CASSLGGGWGAYGYTF. The CDR3 DNA sequence: TGTGCCAGCAGTTTAGGAGGGGGTTGGGGGGCGTATGGCTACACCTTC.

In its sample, this clone was seen a few times. The V gene is TRBV28, the J gene TRBJ1-5; D is uncertain. CDR3 size: 13 residues. The V gene lost 4 bases and the J gene lost 7 bases, with 11 bases spanning the gap. CDR1 and CDR2 from the germline V gene are MDHEN and SYDVKM. Here the CDR3 reads CASSWRPQQPQHF. The CDR3 nucleotides read TGTGCCAGCAGTTGGAGGCCGCAACAGCCCCAGCATTTT.

This clone was observed a single time. The identical CDR3 is also encoded by other nucleotide sequences in the sample. The chain recombines TRBV27 with TRBJ2-1; D gene uncertain. V was trimmed by 3 bases and J by 4 bases, leaving 10 bases between them. Germline V lookup: CDR1 MNHEY, CDR2 SMNVEV (reference sequence). CDR3 size: 14 residues. The DNA for the CDR3 is TGTGCCAGCAGTTTCGGAACTGGGTACAATGAGCAGTTCTTC. It is translated as CASSFGTGYNEQFF.

The chain recombines TRBV5-4 with TRBJ2-1; TRBD2 matches at 13 bases. Germline V gene sequence: CDR1 SGHNT, CDR2 YYREEE (reference sequence). The trim removed 4 bases at V and 4 bases at J, leaving 5 bases unmatched. The CDR3 spans 16 residues. In DNA form, the CDR3 reads TGTGCCAGCAGCGGAACTAGCGGGAGGGTTTACAATGAGCAGTTCTTC. Translating gives CASSGTSGRVYNEQFF.

The chain links TRBV5-4 to TRBJ2-7; TRBD2 agrees at 8 bases. V shed 4 bases and J 4 bases; nucleotides not matched to a gene: 13. CDR3 length equals 16 residues. CDR1 is SGHNT and CDR2 is YYREEE in the germline V gene (reference sequence). The CDR3 nucleotides are TGTGCCAGCAGCCGCATTGGGAGCGGGAGTAAGTACGAGCAGTACTTC. Amino acids: CASSRIGSGSKYEQYF.

V usage is TRBV29-1 and J usage is TRBJ2-2; either TRBD1 or TRBD2 may fit D (6 bases each). Between the trimmed V and J ends, which lost 6 bases and 8 bases, there was a span of 19 bases. Germline CDR1 SQVTM, CDR2 ANQGSEA. This CDR3 contains 14 residues. In nucleotides, the CDR3 is TGCAGCGTACTCGGGGGCGGACTTGTTGGGGAGCTGTTTTTT. Its protein is CSVLGGGLVGELFF.

Here the CDR3 DNA reads TGTGCCAGCAGTTTCGCACTCTTGAACGGGGAGCTGTTTTTT. It yields the protein CASSFALLNGELFF. J is TRBJ2-2 and V is TRBV27; D gene uncertain. The germline gives CDR1 MNHEY, CDR2 SMNVEV (reference sequence). The V end was cut by 3 bases, the J end by 7 bases, with 12 bases between. The CDR3 extends over 14 amino acids.

The rearrangement uses TRBV5-1 and TRBJ2-1; 8 bases are a match to TRBD2. In germline, CDR1 is SGHRS, CDR2 YFSETQ. This CDR3 has 22 residues. V lost 0 bases and J lost 1; bases outside the gene matches: 21. Written as DNA, the CDR3 is TGCGCCAGCAGCTTGGGTGTGGGGCAGCGGGAGCGGGGTGAATTTTCCTACAATGAGCAGTTCTTC. It codes for CASSLGVGQRERGEFSYNEQFF.

This chain links TRBV7-3 with TRBJ1-2, with D perhaps TRBD1 (6 bases). V lost 5 bases to trimming and J lost 8 bases, with 12 bases between them. The CDR3 extends over 12 amino acids. Germline CDR1 reads SGHTA; CDR2 reads FQGTGA. The CDR3 DNA sequence: TGTGCCAGCAGCCCCGGGGGCAGGGGCTACACCTTC. Encoded protein: CASSPGGRGYTF. The full variable domain, rest sourced from reference TRBV7-3 and TRBJ1-2, is GAGVSQTPSNKVTEKGKYVELRCDPISGHTALYWYRQSLGQGPEFLIYFQGTGAADDSGLPNDRFFAVRPEGSVSTLKIQRTERGDSAVYLCASSPGGRGYTFGSGTRLTVV.

The chain links TRBV28 to TRBJ2-1; TRBD1 matches at 11 bases. The germline gives CDR1 MDHEN, CDR2 SYDVKM. V lost 7 bases to trimming and J lost 4 bases; unmatched junction nucleotides: 12. The CDR3 has 17 amino acids. DNA for the CDR3: TGTGCCAGCATCGCATTCCCGGACAGGGGGCGATACAATGAGCAGTTCTTC. It yields the protein CASIAFPDRGRYNEQFF.

The genes are TRBV2 and TRBJ2-7; D gene uncertain. The CDR3 spans 15 residues. Germline CDR1 SNHLY, CDR2 FYNNEI. Trimming removed 3 bases from V and 0 bases from J, with 12 bases in between. The CDR3 bases are TGTGCCAGCAGTGATCATGGAACTGACTCCTACGAGCAGTACTTC. Protein sequence: CASSDHGTDSYEQYF.

The chain carries TRBV9 and TRBJ2-7; 9 bases line up with TRBD2. The CDR3 is 15 amino acids. The V gene's germline CDR1 is SGDLS and CDR2 YYNGEE. J was trimmed by 3 bases and V by 4 bases; bases with no gene match: 8. The CDR3 sequence is CASSPHATSGYEQYF. Written as DNA, the CDR3 is TGTGCCAGCAGCCCACACGCGACTAGCGGCTACGAGCAGTACTTC.

Only one count was recorded for this clone. Here the CDR3 reads CSVAGPGPSETQYF. CDR3 sequence (DNA): TGCAGCGTTGCGGGACCCGGACCTTCGGAGACCCAGTACTTC. This chain uses TRBV29-1 with TRBJ2-5, with D perhaps TRBD1 or TRBD2 (5 bases each). The germline V and J ends were trimmed by 4 bases and 5 bases, with 17 bases remaining between them. CDR1 and CDR2 (germline): SQVTM, ANQGSEA. The CDR3 loop spans 14 amino acids.